This TCR beta chain came from a study of cytomegalovirus exposure and HLA in healthy donors. Use of 60 Vbeta and 13 Jbeta primers characterized the PCR. Profiled with immunoSEQ multiplex PCR; TCRdb holds only in-frame clones, not every one. The sample carries 150,000 to 200,000 clones, approximately 84% recorded once. As to this clone: The antigen remains unidentified.

CDR1 and CDR2 from the germline V gene are SGHRS and YFSETQ. With V trimmed by 2 bases and J by 2 bases, 7 bases remained unmatched. CDR3 length: 15 residues. Study-level results: CMV serostatus was the only immune exposure information that was available. Most TCR sequences proved rare, with some public TCRs found in many donors. Analyzed later, association rates of TCRs varied across HLA loci, with DRB1 most and HLA-C fewest.

Sample: PBMCs. This clonotype was sampled from a man aged 18 to 30 in good health and CMV-seropositive. The chain employs TRBV5-1 and TRBJ2-7; 7 positions match TRBD1. CDR3 sequence: CASSLQGQPAYEQYF. CDR3 DNA sequence: TGCGCCAGCAGCTTACAGGGACAGCCTGCCTACGAGCAGTACTTC.